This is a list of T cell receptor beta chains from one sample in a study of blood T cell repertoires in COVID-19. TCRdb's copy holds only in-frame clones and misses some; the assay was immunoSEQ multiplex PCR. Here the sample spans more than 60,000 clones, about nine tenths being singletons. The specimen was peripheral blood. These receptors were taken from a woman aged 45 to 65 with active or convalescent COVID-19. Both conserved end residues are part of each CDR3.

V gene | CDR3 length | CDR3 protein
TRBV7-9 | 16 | CASSLVGQGFQETQYF
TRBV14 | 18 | CASSQEGWRSGAYNEQFF
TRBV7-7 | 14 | CASSLRGRNTEAFF
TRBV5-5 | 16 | CASSLAPGQGGNTIYF
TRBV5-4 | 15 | CASSFRDRINTEAFF
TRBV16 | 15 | CASSPSVSASYGYTF
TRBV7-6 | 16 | CASSLGGGWSYNEQFF
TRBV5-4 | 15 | CASSPGGLWDTEAFF
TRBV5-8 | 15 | CASSDGLALHNEQFF
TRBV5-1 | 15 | CASSLVSPDQETQYF
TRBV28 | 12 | CASSLQDYGYTF
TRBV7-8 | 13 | CASSSLKPGELFF
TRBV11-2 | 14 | CASSLPQGGHGYTF
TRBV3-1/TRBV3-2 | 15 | CASSPTSGRTGELFF
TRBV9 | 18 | CASSLGLAGGPAAETQYF
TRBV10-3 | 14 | CAISEPRENTEAFF
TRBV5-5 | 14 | CASRSGTLAYEQYF
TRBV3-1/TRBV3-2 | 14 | CASSPHRAGGEQYF
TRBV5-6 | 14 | CASSSQDSNQPQHF
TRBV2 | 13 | CASDGQGRSEAFF
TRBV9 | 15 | CASSDRDRGRYEQYF
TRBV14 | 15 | CASSQVEGNGYGYTF
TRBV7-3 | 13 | CASSQGDINEQFF
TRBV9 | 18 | CASSVEPHSTGSDNEQFF
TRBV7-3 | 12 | CASSLGSPEAFF
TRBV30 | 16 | CAWSPDLDRNHQPQHF
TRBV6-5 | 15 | CASSDSVATNEKLFF
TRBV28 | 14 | CASRVHRKVGEQYF
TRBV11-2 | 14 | CASSLVGRGTEAFF
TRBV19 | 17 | CASSRGGGDSFSYEQYF
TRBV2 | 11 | CASTRTGEEYF
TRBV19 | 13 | CASMGPSNYGYTF
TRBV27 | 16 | CASRTTGGQSNQPQHF
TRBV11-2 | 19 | CASSPGQGAGVSSYNEQFF
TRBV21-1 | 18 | CASSKKGTGTGRINEQFF
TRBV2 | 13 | CASILGGAETQYF
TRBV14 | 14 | CASSLPGLYNEQFF
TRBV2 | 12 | CASRAEKVEAFF
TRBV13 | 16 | CASSPRSDSPSYEQYF
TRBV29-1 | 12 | CSVSGTGAEQYF
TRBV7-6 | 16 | CASSQGGDYGTDTQYF
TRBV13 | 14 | CASSEGLNTGELFF